This TCR beta chain was captured by sequencing in a study of control samples from healthy donors and cancer patients. The ends were cut back, 7 bases at V and 9 bases at J, with 16 bases in the middle. The CDR3 sequence is 14 residues long. CDR1 and CDR2 from the germline V gene are SGHTA and FQGNSA. Assay used: immunoSEQ multiplex PCR; TCRdb lists only in-frame clones, some missing. The table includes 100,000 or so clones, about 85% detected once. The receptor was isolated from a woman in her forties or fifties in good health. Sequencing used blood. The chain employs TRBV7-2 and TRBJ1-6; weak D call: TRBD1 (5 bases). CDR3 nucleotides: TGTGCCAGCACCCCAGGGCTGAAATCTTCACCCCTCCACTTT. Protein sequence: CASTPGLKSSPLHF. The full variable domain, completed using reference TRBV7-2 and TRBJ1-6, is GAGVSQSPSNKVTEKGKDVELRCDPISGHTALYWYRQSLGQGLEFLIYFQGNSAPDKSGLPSDRFSAERTGGSVSTLTIQRTQQEDSAVYLCASTPGLKSSPLHFGNGTRLTVT.